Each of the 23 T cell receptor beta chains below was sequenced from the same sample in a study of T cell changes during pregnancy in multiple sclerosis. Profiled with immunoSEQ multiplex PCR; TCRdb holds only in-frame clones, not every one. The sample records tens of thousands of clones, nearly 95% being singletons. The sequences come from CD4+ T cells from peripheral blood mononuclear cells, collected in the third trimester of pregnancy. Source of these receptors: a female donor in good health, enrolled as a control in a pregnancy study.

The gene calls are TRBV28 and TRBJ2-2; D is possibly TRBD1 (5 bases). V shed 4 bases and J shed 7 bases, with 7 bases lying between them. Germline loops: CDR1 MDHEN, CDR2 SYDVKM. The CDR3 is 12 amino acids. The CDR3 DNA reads TGTGCCAGCAGTTCAGGGCTCGGGGAGCTGTTTTTT. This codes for CASSSGLGELFF.

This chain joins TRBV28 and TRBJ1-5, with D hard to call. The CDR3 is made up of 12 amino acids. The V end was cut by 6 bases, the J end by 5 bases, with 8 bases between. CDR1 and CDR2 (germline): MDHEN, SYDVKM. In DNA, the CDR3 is TGTGCCAGCAGCTATAGTGATCAGCCCCAGCATTTT. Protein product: CASSYSDQPQHF.

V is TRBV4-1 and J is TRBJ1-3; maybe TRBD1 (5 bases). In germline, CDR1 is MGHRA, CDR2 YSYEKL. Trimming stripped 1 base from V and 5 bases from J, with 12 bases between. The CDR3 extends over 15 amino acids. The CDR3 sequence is CASSQADRMRNTIYF. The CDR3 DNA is TGCGCCAGCAGCCAAGCTGACAGAATGCGAAACACCATATATTTT.

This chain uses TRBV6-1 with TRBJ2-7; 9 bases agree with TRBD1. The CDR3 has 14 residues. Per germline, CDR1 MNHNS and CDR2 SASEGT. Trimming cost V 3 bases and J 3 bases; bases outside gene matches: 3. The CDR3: CASSDQTGGYEQYF. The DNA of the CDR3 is TGTGCCAGCAGTGATCAGACAGGGGGCTACGAGCAGTACTTC.

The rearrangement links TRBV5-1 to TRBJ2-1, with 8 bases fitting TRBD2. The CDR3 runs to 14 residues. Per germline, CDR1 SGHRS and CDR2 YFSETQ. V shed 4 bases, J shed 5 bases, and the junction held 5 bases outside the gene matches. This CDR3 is CASSHLAGDNEQFF. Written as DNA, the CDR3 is TGCGCCAGCAGCCACCTAGCGGGTGACAATGAGCAGTTCTTC.

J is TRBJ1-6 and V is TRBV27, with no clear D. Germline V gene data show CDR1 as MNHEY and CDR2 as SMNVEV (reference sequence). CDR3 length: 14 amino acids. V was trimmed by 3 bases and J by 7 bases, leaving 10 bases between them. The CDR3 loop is CASSFWAQNSPLHF. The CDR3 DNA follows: TGTGCCAGCAGTTTCTGGGCCCAGAATTCACCCCTCCACTTT.

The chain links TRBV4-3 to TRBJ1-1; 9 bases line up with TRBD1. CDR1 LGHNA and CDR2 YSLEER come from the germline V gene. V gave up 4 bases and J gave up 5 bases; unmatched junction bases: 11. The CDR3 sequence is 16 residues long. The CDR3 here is CASSRLLTGGETEAFF. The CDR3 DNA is TGCGCCAGCAGCCGATTGTTGACAGGGGGTGAAACTGAAGCTTTCTTT.

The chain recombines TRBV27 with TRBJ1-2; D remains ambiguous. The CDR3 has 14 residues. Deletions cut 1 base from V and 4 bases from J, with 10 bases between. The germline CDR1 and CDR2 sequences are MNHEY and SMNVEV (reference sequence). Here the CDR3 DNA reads TGTGCCAGCAGTTTATACGCAGGCTCCTATGGCTACACCTTC. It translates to CASSLYAGSYGYTF.

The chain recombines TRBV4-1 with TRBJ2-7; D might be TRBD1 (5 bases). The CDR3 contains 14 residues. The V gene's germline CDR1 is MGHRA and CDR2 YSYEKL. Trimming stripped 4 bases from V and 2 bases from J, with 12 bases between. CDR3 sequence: CASSLQGLTYEQYF. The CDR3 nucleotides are TGCGCCAGCAGCCTCCAGGGATTGACCTACGAGCAGTACTTC.

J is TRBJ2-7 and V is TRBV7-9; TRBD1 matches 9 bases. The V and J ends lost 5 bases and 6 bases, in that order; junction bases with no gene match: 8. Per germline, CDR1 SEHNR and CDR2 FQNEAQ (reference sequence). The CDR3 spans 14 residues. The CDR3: CASSTGTGFTEQYF. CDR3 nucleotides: TGTGCCAGCAGCACCGGGACAGGGTTCACCGAGCAGTACTTC.

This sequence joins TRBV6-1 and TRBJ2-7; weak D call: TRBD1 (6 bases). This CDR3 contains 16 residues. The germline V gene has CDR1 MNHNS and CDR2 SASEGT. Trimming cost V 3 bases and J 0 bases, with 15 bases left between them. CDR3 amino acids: CASSDPTGLGSYEQYF. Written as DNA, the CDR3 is TGTGCCAGCAGTGACCCCACAGGGTTGGGCTCCTACGAGCAGTACTTC.

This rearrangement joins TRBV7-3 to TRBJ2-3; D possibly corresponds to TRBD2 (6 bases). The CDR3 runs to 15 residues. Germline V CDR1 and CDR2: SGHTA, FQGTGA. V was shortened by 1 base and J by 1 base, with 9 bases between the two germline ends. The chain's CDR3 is CASSLMAGRTDTQYF. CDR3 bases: TGTGCCAGCAGCTTAATGGCGGGGCGCACAGATACGCAGTATTTT.

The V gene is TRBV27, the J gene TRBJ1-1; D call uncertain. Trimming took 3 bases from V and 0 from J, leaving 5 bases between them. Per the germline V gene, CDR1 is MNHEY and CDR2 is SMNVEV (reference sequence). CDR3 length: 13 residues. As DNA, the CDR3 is TGTGCCAGCAGTTTTGGCATGAACACTGAAGCTTTCTTT. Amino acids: CASSFGMNTEAFF.

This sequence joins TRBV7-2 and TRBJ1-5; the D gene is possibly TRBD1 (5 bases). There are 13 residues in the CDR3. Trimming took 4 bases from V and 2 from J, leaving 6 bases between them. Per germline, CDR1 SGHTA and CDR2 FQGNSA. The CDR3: CASSSGRNQPQHF. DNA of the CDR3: TGTGCCAGCAGCTCAGGGCGCAATCAGCCCCAGCATTTT.

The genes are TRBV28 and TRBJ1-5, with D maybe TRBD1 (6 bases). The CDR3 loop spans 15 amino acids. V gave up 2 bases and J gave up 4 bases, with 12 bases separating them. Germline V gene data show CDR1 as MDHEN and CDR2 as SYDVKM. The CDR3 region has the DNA TGTGCCAGCAGTTTAGGGGGCGGGCCGAATCAGCCCCAGCATTTT. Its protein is CASSLGGGPNQPQHF.

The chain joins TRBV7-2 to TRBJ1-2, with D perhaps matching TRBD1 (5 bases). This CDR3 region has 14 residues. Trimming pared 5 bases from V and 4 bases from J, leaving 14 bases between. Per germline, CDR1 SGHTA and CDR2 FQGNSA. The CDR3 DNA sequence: TGTGCCAGCAGCCCAATGGGGGGGGGCTATGGCTACACCTTC. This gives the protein CASSPMGGGYGYTF. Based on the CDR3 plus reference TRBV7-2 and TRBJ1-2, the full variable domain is GAGVSQSPSNKVTEKGKDVELRCDPISGHTALYWYRQSLGQGLEFLIYFQGNSAPDKSGLPSDRFSAERTGGSVSTLTIQRTQQEDSAVYLCASSPMGGGYGYTFGSGTRLTVV.

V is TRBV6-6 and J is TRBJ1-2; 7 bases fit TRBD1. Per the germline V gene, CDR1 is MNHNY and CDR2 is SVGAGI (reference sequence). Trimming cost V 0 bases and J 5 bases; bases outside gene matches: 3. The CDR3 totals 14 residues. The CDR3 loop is CASSYSPGGYGYTF. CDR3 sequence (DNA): TGTGCCAGCAGTTACTCGCCAGGGGGGTATGGCTACACCTTC.

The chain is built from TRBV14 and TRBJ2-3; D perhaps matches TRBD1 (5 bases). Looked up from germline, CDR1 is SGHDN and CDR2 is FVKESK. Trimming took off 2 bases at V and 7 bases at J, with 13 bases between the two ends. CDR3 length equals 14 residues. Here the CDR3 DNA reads TGTGCCAGCAGCCAAAGGGGATCACAGAATACGCAGTATTTT. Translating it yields CASSQRGSQNTQYF.

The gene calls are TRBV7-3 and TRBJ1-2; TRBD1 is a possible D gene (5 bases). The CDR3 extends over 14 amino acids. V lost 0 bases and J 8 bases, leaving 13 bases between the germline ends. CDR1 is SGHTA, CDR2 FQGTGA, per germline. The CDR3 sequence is CASSLTPGSNGYTF. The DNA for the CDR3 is TGTGCCAGCAGCTTAACTCCAGGGTCTAACGGCTACACCTTC.

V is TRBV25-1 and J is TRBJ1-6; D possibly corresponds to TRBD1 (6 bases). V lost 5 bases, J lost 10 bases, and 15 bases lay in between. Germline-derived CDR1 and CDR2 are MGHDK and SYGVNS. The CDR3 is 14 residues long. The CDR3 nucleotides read TGTGCCAGCAGTCCTAGGGGGGGAAACTCACCCCTCCACTTT. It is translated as CASSPRGGNSPLHF.

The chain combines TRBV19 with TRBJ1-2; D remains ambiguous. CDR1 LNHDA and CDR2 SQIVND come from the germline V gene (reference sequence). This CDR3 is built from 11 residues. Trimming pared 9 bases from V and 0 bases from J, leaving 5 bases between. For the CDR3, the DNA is TGTGCCAGCGAGGCTAACTATGGCTACACCTTC. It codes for CASEANYGYTF.

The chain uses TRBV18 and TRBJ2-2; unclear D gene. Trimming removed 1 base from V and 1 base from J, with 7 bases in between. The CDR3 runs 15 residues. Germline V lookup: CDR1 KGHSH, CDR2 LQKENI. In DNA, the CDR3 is TGTGCCAGCTCACCACGGCAGATGAACACCGGGGAGCTGTTTTTT. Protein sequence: CASSPRQMNTGELFF.

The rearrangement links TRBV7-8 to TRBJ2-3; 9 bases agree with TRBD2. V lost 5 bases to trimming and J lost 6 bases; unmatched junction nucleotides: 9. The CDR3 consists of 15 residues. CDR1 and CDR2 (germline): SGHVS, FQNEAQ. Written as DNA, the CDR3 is TGTGCCAGCAGCCCCCCGGGCGGGGGGGCCGATACGCAGTATTTT. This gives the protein CASSPPGGGADTQYF.